This TCR beta chain was recovered during a study of T cell repertoires in cytomegalovirus infection. As for the study in general: The authors relied on CMV epitopes, both recently identified HLA-C-restricted and well-studied HLA-B-restricted. From public TCR beta signatures came an indication of both CMV infection and matching HLA type.

General study findings and limits: Dominating the ex vivo response were TCR beta clonotypes that were CMV-specific and HLA-C-restricted. Cumulative frequency of public TCR beta families picked out carriers of CMV plus the relevant HLA.

Concerning this clonotype itself: What it binds is not known.

MiXCR was run by TCRdb on the reads, yielding one entry per CDR3 protein. The sample holds approximately 910,000 distinct CDR3 sequences, roughly 30% seen once. This CDR3 spans 16 amino acids. From germline, CDR1 is SGHVS and CDR2 FQNEAQ. The germline V and J ends were trimmed by 2 bases and 7 bases, with 17 bases remaining between them. The source of this sequence is a human donor in good health (CMV status not recorded). Some clones in this sample may be carry-over from other donors' samples. V is TRBV7-8 and J is TRBJ1-4; D is undetermined. Source: cultured CD8+ T cells from PBMCs, taken from culture after CMV antigen stimulation. The CDR3 coding sequence is TGTGCCAGCAGCTTACTGATTACCCCGTCAAGTGAAAAACTGTTTTTT. Amino acid sequence: CASSLLITPSSEKLFF.